Listed below are T cell receptor beta chains from one sample, sequenced in a study of human T cells and chemical hapten exposure. TCRdb fed the RACE reads into MiXCR, producing one record per CDR3 protein. Among 190,000 or so distinct CDR3 sequences listed, around 25% were seen once. The starting material was whole blood, obtained in connection with sensitization to the hapten diphenylcyclopropenone (DPC). The receptors shown here come from a woman between 40 and 55 years old with alopecia areata. Some clones in this sample may be carry-over from other donors' samples. Both conserved end residues are part of each CDR3. Fields, in order: CDR3 protein, CDR3 DNA, clone size, J gene, V gene, D gene. A D gene is named only where the DNA matches it firmly. Size values are once, few and many counts, or a class for expanded clones, and some rows have none.

CDR3 protein: CSARDLRRSNTGELFF
CDR3 DNA: TGCAGTGCTAGAGATCTCCGGCGTTCGAACACCGGGGAGCTGTTTTTT
clone size: many
J gene: TRBJ2-2
V gene: TRBV20-1
D gene: -

CDR3 protein: CAISEEATGSQPQHF
CDR3 DNA: TGTGCCATCAGTGAGGAGGCGACAGGGAGTCAGCCCCAGCATTTT
clone size: -
J gene: TRBJ1-5
V gene: TRBV10-3
D gene: TRBD1

CDR3 protein: CASSLGTGPNSPLHF
CDR3 DNA: TGTGCCAGCAGCTTGGGGACAGGCCCTAATTCACCCCTCCACTTT
clone size: -
J gene: TRBJ1-6
V gene: TRBV11-2
D gene: TRBD1

CDR3 protein: CASAIQGTGNTIYF
CDR3 DNA: TGTGCCAGCGCTATACAGGGAACTGGAAACACCATATATTTT
clone size: -
J gene: TRBJ1-3
V gene: TRBV6-1
D gene: -

CDR3 protein: CSAPPSGTPLNGEQFF
CDR3 DNA: TGCAGTGCCCCCCCTTCCGGCACACCGTTGAATGGTGAGCAGTTCTTC
clone size: few
J gene: TRBJ2-1
V gene: TRBV20-1
D gene: -

CDR3 protein: CSVGSGSGGETQYF
CDR3 DNA: TGCAGCGTTGGAAGCGGGAGCGGCGGAGAGACCCAGTACTTC
clone size: -
J gene: TRBJ2-5
V gene: TRBV29-1
D gene: TRBD2

CDR3 protein: CASSYSHEQFF
CDR3 DNA: TGTGCCAGCAGTTACTCCCATGAGCAGTTCTTC
clone size: -
J gene: TRBJ2-1
V gene: TRBV6-5
D gene: -

CDR3 protein: CASSSDKLGQYF
CDR3 DNA: TGTGCCAGCAGCTCAGACAAGCTAGGGCAGTACTTC
clone size: few
J gene: TRBJ2-7
V gene: TRBV7-2
D gene: -

CDR3 protein: CASSQDPQVYYGYTF
CDR3 DNA: TGCGCCAGCAGCCAAGATCCACAGGTTTACTATGGCTACACCTTC
clone size: -
J gene: TRBJ1-2
V gene: TRBV4-1
D gene: -

CDR3 protein: CSANPTTGGAGYEQYF
CDR3 DNA: TGCAGTGCTAACCCAACTACAGGGGGTGCTGGCTACGAGCAGTACTTC
clone size: -
J gene: TRBJ2-7
V gene: TRBV20-1
D gene: TRBD1